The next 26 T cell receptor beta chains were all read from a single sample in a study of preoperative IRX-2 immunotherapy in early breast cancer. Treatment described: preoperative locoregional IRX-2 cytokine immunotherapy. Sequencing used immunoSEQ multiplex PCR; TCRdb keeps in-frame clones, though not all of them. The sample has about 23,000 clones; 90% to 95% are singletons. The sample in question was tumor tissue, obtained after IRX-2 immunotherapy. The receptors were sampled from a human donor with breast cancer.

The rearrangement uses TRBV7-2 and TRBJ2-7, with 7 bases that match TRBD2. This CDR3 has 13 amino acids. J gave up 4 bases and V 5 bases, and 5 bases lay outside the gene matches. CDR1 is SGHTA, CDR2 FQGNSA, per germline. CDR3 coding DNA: TGTGCCAGCAGCCGACTAGCTCTTTACGAGCAGTACTTC. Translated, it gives CASSRLALYEQYF.

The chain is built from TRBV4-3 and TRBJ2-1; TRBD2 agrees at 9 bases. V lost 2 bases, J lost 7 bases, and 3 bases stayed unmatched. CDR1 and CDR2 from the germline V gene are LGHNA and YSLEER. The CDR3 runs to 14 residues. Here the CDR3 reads CASSQLAGVNEQFF. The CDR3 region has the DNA TGCGCCAGCAGCCAATTAGCGGGAGTAAATGAGCAGTTCTTC.

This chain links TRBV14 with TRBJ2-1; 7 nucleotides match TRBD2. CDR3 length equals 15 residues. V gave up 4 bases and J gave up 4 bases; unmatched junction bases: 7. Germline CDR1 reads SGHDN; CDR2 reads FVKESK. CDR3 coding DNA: TGTGCCAGCAGCCGCGGGGCGGGACTATACAATGAGCAGTTCTTC. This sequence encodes CASSRGAGLYNEQFF.

CDR3 coding DNA: TGTGCCAGCAGCACGGGGACAGCCAATTCACCCCTCCACTTT. It is translated as CASSTGTANSPLHF. The gene calls are TRBV5-6 and TRBJ1-6; 7 positions match TRBD1. This CDR3 comprises 14 residues. CDR1 and CDR2 from the germline V gene are SGHDT and YYEEEE. V shed 4 bases, J shed 7 bases, and the junction held 5 bases outside the gene matches.

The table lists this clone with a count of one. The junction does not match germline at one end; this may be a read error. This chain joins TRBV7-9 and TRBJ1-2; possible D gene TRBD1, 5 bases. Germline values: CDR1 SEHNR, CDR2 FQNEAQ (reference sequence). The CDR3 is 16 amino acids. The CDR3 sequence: CASSQEPTELDYGYTF. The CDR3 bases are TGCGCCAGCAGCCAAGAACCGACAGAGCTAGACTATGGCTACACCTTC.

As DNA, the CDR3 is TGTGCCAGCAGTGACCAAAGATACCGCCAATTCGCACCCCTCCACTTT. Residues: CASSDQRYRQFAPLHF. This chain links TRBV25-1 with TRBJ1-6; no reliable D call. Trimming took 3 bases from V and 11 from J, leaving 20 bases between them. There are 16 residues in the CDR3. In germline, CDR1 is MGHDK, CDR2 SYGVNS.

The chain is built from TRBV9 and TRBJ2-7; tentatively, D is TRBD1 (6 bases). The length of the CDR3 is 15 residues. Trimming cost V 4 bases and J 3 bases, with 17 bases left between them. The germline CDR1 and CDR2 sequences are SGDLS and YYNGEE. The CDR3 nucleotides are TGTGCCAGCAGCCCCCTTAACTTAGGGGGCTACGAGCAGTACTTC. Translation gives CASSPLNLGGYEQYF.

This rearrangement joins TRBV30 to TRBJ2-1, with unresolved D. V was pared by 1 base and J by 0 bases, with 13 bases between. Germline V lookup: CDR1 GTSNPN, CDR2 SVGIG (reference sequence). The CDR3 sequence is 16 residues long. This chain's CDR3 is CAWSGSPRSSYNEQFF. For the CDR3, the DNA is TGTGCCTGGAGTGGGTCTCCTAGGAGCTCCTACAATGAGCAGTTCTTC.

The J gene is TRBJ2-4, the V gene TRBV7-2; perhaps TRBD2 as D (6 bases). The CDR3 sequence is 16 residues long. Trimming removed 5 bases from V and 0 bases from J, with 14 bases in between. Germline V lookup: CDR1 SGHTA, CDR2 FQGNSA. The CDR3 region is CASSLLQAGAKNIQYF. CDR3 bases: TGTGCCAGCAGCCTACTCCAAGCGGGAGCCAAAAACATTCAGTACTTC.

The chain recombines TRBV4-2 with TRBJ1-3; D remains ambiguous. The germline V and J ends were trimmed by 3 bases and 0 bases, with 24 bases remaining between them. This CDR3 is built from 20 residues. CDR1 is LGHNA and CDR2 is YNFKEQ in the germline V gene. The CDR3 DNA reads TGTGCCAGCAGCCAGGGAAAAGGCGCGTCTAGATTCCTCTCTGGAAACACCATATATTTT. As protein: CASSQGKGASRFLSGNTIYF.

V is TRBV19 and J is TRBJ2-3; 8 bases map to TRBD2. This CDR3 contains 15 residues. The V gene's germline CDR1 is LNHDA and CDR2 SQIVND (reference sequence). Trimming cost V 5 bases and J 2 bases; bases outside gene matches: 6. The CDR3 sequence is CASSFRTSPTDTQYF. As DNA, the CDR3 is TGTGCCAGTAGTTTCCGGACTAGCCCCACAGATACGCAGTATTTT. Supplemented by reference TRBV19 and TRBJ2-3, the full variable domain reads DGGITQSPKYLFRKEGQNVTLSCEQNLNHDAMYWYRQDPGQGLRLIYYSQIVNDFQKGDIAEGYSVSREKKESFPLTVTSAQKNPTAFYLCASSFRTSPTDTQYFGPGTRLTVL.

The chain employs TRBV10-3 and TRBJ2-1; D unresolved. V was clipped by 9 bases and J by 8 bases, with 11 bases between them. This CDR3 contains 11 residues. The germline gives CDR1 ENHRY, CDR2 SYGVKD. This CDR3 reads CAIGPWDEQFF. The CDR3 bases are TGTGCCATAGGACCATGGGATGAGCAGTTCTTC.

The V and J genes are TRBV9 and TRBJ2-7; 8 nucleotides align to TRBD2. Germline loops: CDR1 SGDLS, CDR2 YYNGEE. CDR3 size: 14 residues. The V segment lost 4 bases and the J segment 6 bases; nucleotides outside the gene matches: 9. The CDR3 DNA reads TGTGCCAGCAGCATCACGGGGGGGCCGTTCGAGCAGTACTTC. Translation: CASSITGGPFEQYF. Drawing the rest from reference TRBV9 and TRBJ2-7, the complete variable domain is DSGVTQTPKHLITATGQRVTLRCSPRSGDLSVYWYQQSLDQGLQFLIQYYNGEERAKGNILERFSAQQFPDLHSELNLSSLELGDSALYFCASSITGGPFEQYFGPGTRLTVT.

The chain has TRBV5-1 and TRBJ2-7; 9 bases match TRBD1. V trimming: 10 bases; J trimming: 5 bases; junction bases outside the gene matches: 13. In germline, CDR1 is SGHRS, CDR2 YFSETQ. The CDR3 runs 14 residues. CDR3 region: CASQTWTGENEQYF. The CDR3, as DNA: TGCGCCTCGCAGACCTGGACAGGGGAAAACGAGCAGTACTTC.

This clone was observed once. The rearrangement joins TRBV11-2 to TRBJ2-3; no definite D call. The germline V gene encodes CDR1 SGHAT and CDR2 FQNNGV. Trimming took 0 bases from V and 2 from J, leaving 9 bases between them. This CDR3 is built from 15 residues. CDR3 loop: CASSLERSPTDTQYF. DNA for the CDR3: TGTGCCAGCAGCTTAGAGCGGTCCCCCACAGATACGCAGTATTTT.

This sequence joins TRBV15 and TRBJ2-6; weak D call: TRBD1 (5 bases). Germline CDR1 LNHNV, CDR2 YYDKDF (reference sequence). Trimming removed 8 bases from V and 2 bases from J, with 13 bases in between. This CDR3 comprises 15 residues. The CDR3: CATSGLRAGANVLTF. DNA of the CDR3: TGTGCCACCTCAGGGCTAAGGGCTGGGGCCAACGTCCTGACTTTC.

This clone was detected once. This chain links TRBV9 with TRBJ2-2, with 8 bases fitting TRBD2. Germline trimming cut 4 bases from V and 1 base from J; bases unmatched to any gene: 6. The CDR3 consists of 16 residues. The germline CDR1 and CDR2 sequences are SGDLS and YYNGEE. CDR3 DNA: TGTGCCAGCAGCTCGAAACTAGCGGAGAACACCGGGGAGCTGTTTTTT. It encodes CASSSKLAENTGELFF.

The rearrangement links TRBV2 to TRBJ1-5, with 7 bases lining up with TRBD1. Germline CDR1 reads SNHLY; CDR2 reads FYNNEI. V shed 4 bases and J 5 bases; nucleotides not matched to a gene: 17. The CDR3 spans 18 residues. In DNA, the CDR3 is TGTGCCAGCAGTGGAGGTAGCAGGGGGAATAATAGGGATCAGCCCCAGCATTTT. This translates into CASSGGSRGNNRDQPQHF.

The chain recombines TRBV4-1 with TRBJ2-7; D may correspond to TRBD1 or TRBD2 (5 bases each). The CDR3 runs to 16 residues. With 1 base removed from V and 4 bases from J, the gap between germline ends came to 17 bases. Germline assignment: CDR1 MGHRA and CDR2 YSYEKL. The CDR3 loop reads CASSQGGKTAGYEQYF. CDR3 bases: TGCGCCAGCAGCCAAGGGGGGAAGACAGCTGGGTACGAGCAGTACTTC.

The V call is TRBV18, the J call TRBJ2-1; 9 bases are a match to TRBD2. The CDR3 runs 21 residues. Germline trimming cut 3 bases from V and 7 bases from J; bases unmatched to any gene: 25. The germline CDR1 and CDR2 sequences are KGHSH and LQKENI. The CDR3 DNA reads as TGTGCCAGCTCACCTTGGAAGTTTAGCGGGAGCTTAATCCAGCGCAGGAATGAGCAGTTCTTC. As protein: CASSPWKFSGSLIQRRNEQFF. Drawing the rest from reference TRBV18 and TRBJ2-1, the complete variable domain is NAGVMQNPRHLVRRRGQEARLRCSPMKGHSHVYWYRQLPEEGLKFMVYLQKENIIDESGMPKERFSAEFPKEGPSILRIQQVVRGDSAAYFCASSPWKFSGSLIQRRNEQFFGPGTRLTVL.

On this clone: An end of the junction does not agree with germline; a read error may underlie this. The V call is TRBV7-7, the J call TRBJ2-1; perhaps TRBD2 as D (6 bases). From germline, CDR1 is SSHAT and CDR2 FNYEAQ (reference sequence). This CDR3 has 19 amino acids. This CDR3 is CASSLGSYARDGSYNEQFF. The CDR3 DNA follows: TGTGCTAGCAGCTTAGGAAGTTACGCGCGGGACGGCTCCTACAATGAGCAGTTCTTC. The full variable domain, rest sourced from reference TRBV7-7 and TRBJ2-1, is GAGVSQSPRYKVTKRGQDVTLRCDPISSHATLYWYQQALGQGPEFLTYFNYEAQPDKSGLPSDRFSAERPEGSISTLTIQRTEQRDSAMYRCASSLGSYARDGSYNEQFFGPGTRLTVL.

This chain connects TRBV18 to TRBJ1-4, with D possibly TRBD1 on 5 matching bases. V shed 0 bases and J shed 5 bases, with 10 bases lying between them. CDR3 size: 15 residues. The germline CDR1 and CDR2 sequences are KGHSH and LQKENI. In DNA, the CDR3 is TGTGCCAGCTCACCACCGGGGAGGGGCAATGAAAAACTGTTTTTT. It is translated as CASSPPGRGNEKLFF. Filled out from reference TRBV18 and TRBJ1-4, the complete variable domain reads NAGVMQNPRHLVRRRGQEARLRCSPMKGHSHVYWYRQLPEEGLKFMVYLQKENIIDESGMPKERFSAEFPKEGPSILRIQQVVRGDSAAYFCASSPPGRGNEKLFFGSGTQLSVL.

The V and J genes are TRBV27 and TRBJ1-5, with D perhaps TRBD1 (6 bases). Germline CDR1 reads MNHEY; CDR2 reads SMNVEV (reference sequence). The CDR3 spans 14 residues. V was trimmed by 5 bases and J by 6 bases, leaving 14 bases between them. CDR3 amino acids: CASSVDRLSQPQHF. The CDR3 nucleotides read TGTGCCAGCAGTGTCGACAGGTTGTCTCAGCCCCAGCATTTT.

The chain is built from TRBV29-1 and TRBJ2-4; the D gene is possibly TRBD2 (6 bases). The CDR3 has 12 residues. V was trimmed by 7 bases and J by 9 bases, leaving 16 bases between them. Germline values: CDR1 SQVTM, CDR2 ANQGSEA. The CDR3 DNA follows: TGCAGCGGATCCACATGGAGGGGCATTCAGTACTTC. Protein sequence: CSGSTWRGIQYF.

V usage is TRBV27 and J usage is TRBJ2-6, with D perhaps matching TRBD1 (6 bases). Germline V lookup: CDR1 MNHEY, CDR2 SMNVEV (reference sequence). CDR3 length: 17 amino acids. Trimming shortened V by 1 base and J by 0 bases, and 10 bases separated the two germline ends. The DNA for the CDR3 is TGTGCCAGCAGTTTATTGGGACAACCCTCTGGGGCCAACGTCCTGACTTTC. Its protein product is CASSLLGQPSGANVLTF.

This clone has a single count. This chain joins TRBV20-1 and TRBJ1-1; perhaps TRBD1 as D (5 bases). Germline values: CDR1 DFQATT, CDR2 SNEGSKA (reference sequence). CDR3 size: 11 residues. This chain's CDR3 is CRTGLNTEAFF. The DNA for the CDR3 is TGCAGAACAGGACTGAACACTGAAGCTTTCTTT.